This T cell receptor beta chain came from a study of cytomegalovirus exposure and HLA in healthy donors. Amplification used 60 Vbeta primers and 13 Jbeta primers. Sequenced by immunoSEQ multiplex PCR; TCRdb stores in-frame clones only, minus some. This table holds about 41,000 clones, roughly 80% found once. The CDR3 is 11 residues long. The germline CDR1 and CDR2 sequences are SQVTM and ANQGSEA. Trimming pared 5 bases from V and 5 bases from J, leaving 6 bases between. Overall study findings and caveats: Presence/absence analyses assumed roughly uniform sequencing depth across donors, which may not hold. Investigators reported 150 to 200 TCR beta chains as tied to cytomegalovirus.

As concerns this clone: Antigen specificity is unknown. Other DNA variants within this sample encode the same CDR3.

This chain uses TRBV29-1 with TRBJ2-2; D remains unclear. The sample taken for sequencing was PBMCs. This TCR derives from a man aged 50 to 60 in good health and CMV-seronegative. The CDR3: CSVRVTGELFF. CDR3 coding DNA: TGCAGCGTTCGAGTGACCGGGGAGCTGTTTTTT.